The 21 T cell receptor beta chains below all came from one sample that was sequenced in a study of T cell repertoires in cytomegalovirus infection. These receptors have no identified antigens. TCRdb used MiXCR to reprocess the reads, holding one entry per CDR3 protein. Among tens of thousands of distinct CDR3 sequences listed, around 18% were seen once. Sequences were derived from CD8+ T cells from cultured PBMCs, sampled from culture after CMV antigen stimulation. The receptors shown here come from a human donor in good health (CMV status not recorded). Some clones in this sample may be carry-over from other donors' samples.

This rearrangement joins TRBV7-9 to TRBJ2-1; D may be TRBD2 (6 bases). V was cut by 6 bases and J by 8 bases, with 20 bases left in between. The CDR3 loop spans 15 amino acids. Germline CDR1 is SEHNR and CDR2 is FQNEAQ (reference sequence). DNA for the CDR3: TGTGCCAGCAGTCACCGGAGGGGCCCCTTAGATGAGCAGTTCTTC. It encodes CASSHRRGPLDEQFF.

The chain recombines TRBV7-6 with TRBJ2-3; TRBD2 matches at 10 bases. CDR1 and CDR2 from the germline V gene are SGHVS and FNYEAQ. V lost 4 bases and J lost 2; bases outside the gene matches: 15. CDR3 size: 19 residues. The CDR3 DNA reads as TGTGCCAGCAGCTCACCACCCGGACTAGCGGATCCAGCCACAGATACGCAGTATTTT. It codes for CASSSPPGLADPATDTQYF.

J is TRBJ1-5 and V is TRBV7-9; D may be TRBD1 (5 bases). The CDR3 length is 15 residues. CDR1 and CDR2 from the germline V gene are SEHNR and FQNEAQ (reference sequence). V was clipped by 1 base and J by 9 bases, with 16 bases between them. The CDR3 spells CASSLDDRRFRPQHF. Written as DNA, the CDR3 is TGTGCCAGCAGCTTAGACGACAGAAGGTTTCGGCCCCAGCATTTT.

This clonotype has a handful of counts. The rearrangement joins TRBV7-9 to TRBJ2-7; 8 bases align to TRBD2. The CDR3 loop spans 15 amino acids. Germline values: CDR1 SEHNR, CDR2 FQNEAQ (reference sequence). Trimming took 1 base from V and 3 from J; bases not matched to a gene: 5. CDR3 DNA sequence: TGTGCCAGCAGCTTAGTATCTAGCGGGCTCTACGAGCAGTACTTC. This sequence encodes CASSLVSSGLYEQYF.

The sample holds a few counts of this clonotype. The rearrangement joins TRBV7-2 to TRBJ1-6, with D tentatively TRBD1 (5 bases). Germline lookup yields CDR1 SGHTA and CDR2 FQGNSA. The CDR3 is made up of 16 amino acids. V gave up 2 bases and J gave up 7 bases, with 15 bases separating them. This chain's CDR3 is CASSLWGLGRNSPLHF. The DNA of the CDR3 is TGTGCCAGCAGCTTATGGGGACTAGGCAGGAATTCACCCCTCCACTTT.

The chain has TRBV6-5 and TRBJ2-2, with D unresolved. Germline lookup yields CDR1 MNHEY and CDR2 SVGAGI. Trimming shortened V by 0 bases and J by 1 base, and 9 bases separated the two germline ends. The CDR3 runs to 16 residues. CDR3 sequence: CASSYSIGGNTGELFF. The CDR3 DNA is TGTGCCAGCAGTTACTCGATCGGCGGGAACACCGGGGAGCTGTTTTTT.

V is TRBV6-2 or TRBV6-3 and J is TRBJ1-2; D ambiguous. CDR1 is MNHEY and CDR2 is SVGEGT in the germline V gene. V gave up 0 bases and J gave up 5 bases, with 7 bases separating them. The CDR3 consists of 13 residues. In nucleotides, the CDR3 is TGTGCCAGCAGTTACTCGAACAAGTATGGCTACACCTTC. It codes for CASSYSNKYGYTF.

V is TRBV4-1 and J is TRBJ2-7; TRBD1 agrees at 7 bases. This CDR3 contains 15 residues. With 4 bases clipped from V and 1 base from J, the junction kept 7 bases outside the gene matches. Germline lookup yields CDR1 MGHRA and CDR2 YSYEKL. The CDR3 DNA sequence: TGCGCCAGCAGCCTCTACGGGACAGAGTCCTACGAGCAGTACTTC. It translates to CASSLYGTESYEQYF.

The V and J genes are TRBV7-9 and TRBJ2-5; 12 nucleotides match TRBD2. The length of the CDR3 is 15 residues. J lost 5 bases, V lost 3 bases, and 4 bases had no gene match. The V gene's germline CDR1 is SEHNR and CDR2 FQNEAQ (reference sequence). CDR3 in DNA: TGTGCCAGCAGCTTCCCTAGCGGGGGGGCCGAGACCCAGTACTTC. Amino acids: CASSFPSGGAETQYF.

At least ten counts were recorded for this clonotype. The chain employs TRBV20-1 and TRBJ2-4; 8 bases are a match to TRBD2. Germline CDR1 is DFQATT and CDR2 is SNEGSKA (reference sequence). This CDR3 has 17 residues. With 3 bases clipped from V and 0 bases from J, the junction kept 10 bases outside the gene matches. The CDR3 is CSARALERGLAKNIQYF. The CDR3 region has the DNA TGCAGTGCTAGGGCCCTAGAGCGGGGGTTAGCCAAAAACATTCAGTACTTC.

This clonotype has only a few counts. The chain uses TRBV9 and TRBJ1-1; D is undetermined. CDR3 size: 15 residues. From germline, CDR1 is SGDLS and CDR2 YYNGEE. V dropped 2 bases and J dropped 2 bases, with 13 bases sitting between them. The CDR3 loop is CASSVSPVLNTEAFF. Written as DNA, the CDR3 is TGTGCCAGCAGCGTCAGCCCCGTCCTCAACACTGAAGCTTTCTTT.

This clonotype occurred a few times. The rearrangement uses TRBV24-1 and TRBJ2-5; 7 bases align to TRBD1. V trimming: 4 bases; J trimming: 11 bases; junction bases outside the gene matches: 6. CDR3 size: 12 residues. The germline gives CDR1 KGHDR, CDR2 SFDVKD. This CDR3 is CATSDHDRAQYF. In DNA, the CDR3 is TGTGCCACCAGTGACCATGACAGGGCGCAGTACTTC.

The chain links TRBV19 to TRBJ2-7; 9 bases align to TRBD1. J lost 4 bases, V lost 10 bases, and 11 bases had no gene match. Per the germline V gene, CDR1 is LNHDA and CDR2 is SQIVND (reference sequence). The CDR3 totals 14 residues. CDR3 sequence reads: CATGEGTGPYEQYF. CDR3 in DNA: TGTGCCACAGGTGAAGGGACAGGGCCATACGAGCAGTACTTC.

J is TRBJ2-2 and V is TRBV10-3; tentative D call: TRBD1 (6 bases). V gave up 9 bases and J gave up 1 base, with 9 bases separating them. CDR1 and CDR2 from the germline V gene are ENHRY and SYGVKD. CDR3 length: 13 amino acids. CDR3 region: CAMGAQNTGELFF. The CDR3 nucleotides are TGTGCCATGGGGGCGCAGAACACCGGGGAGCTGTTTTTT.

The chain joins TRBV19 to TRBJ1-1; possible D gene TRBD1, 5 bases. The CDR3 is 14 amino acids. Germline V gives CDR1 LNHDA, CDR2 SQIVND (reference sequence). The germline V and J ends were trimmed by 7 bases and 6 bases, with 18 bases remaining between them. CDR3 coding DNA: TGTGCCAGTACACTCAGGGCACGGGGGGCTGAAGCTTTCTTT. It translates to CASTLRARGAEAFF.

This clonotype was seen only a few times. The rearrangement links TRBV29-1 to TRBJ2-2; 11 positions match TRBD2. Germline loops: CDR1 SQVTM, CDR2 ANQGSEA. The CDR3 runs 15 residues. V shed 6 bases and J 0 bases; nucleotides not matched to a gene: 3. In nucleotides, the CDR3 is TGCAGCGTGGCACTAGCGGGAGCGAACACCGGGGAGCTGTTTTTT. Translating gives CSVALAGANTGELFF.

The CDR3 DNA follows: TGTGCCAGCAGCGACCGACAGGGGGTAGAGACCCAGTACTTC. It translates to CASSDRQGVETQYF. This chain joins TRBV7-2 and TRBJ2-5; TRBD1 matches 9 bases. Per the germline V gene, CDR1 is SGHTA and CDR2 is FQGNSA. Trimming took 5 bases from V and 4 from J; bases not matched to a gene: 5. CDR3 length: 14 amino acids. Together with reference TRBV7-2 and TRBJ2-5, the CDR3 gives the full variable domain: GAGVSQSPSNKVTEKGKDVELRCDPISGHTALYWYRQSLGQGLEFLIYFQGNSAPDKSGLPSDRFSAERTGGSVSTLTIQRTQQEDSAVYLCASSDRQGVETQYFGPGTRLLVL.

V usage is TRBV6-2 or TRBV6-3 and J usage is TRBJ2-1; TRBD2 matches at 9 bases. After removal of 0 bases from V and 8 bases from J, the junction contained 8 bases not matched to a gene. The germline V gene encodes CDR1 MNHEY and CDR2 SVGEGT. This CDR3 is 16 amino acids long. CDR3 protein: CASSYSVGSGSHEQFF. CDR3 nucleotides: TGTGCCAGCAGTTACTCGGTGGGTAGCGGGAGCCATGAGCAGTTCTTC.

This rearrangement joins TRBV12-3 or TRBV12-4 to TRBJ2-1; no firm D call. Trimming left V 3 bases short and J 8 bases short, with 11 bases between. The CDR3 totals 13 residues. The CDR3 sequence is CASSFLGHDEQFF. The DNA for the CDR3 is TGTGCCAGCAGTTTTCTTGGGCACGATGAGCAGTTCTTC.

Many counts were recorded for this clonotype. This chain joins TRBV11-1 and TRBJ1-1, with D tentatively TRBD1 (5 bases). Germline CDR1 is SGHAT and CDR2 is FQDESV (reference sequence). The CDR3 covers 12 residues. Trimming pared 5 bases from V and 5 bases from J, leaving 9 bases between. CDR3 bases: TGTGCCAGCAGCGGGGGAAGGACTGAAGCTTTCTTT. This codes for CASSGGRTEAFF. The full variable domain, its missing parts supplied by reference TRBV11-1 and TRBJ1-1, is EAEVAQSPRYKITEKSQAVAFWCDPISGHATLYWYRQILGQGPELLVQFQDESVVDDSQLPKDRFSAERLKGVDSTLKIQPAELGDSAMYLCASSGGRTEAFFGQGTRLTVV.

The chain joins TRBV6-2 or TRBV6-3 to TRBJ2-7; D could derive from TRBD1 or TRBD2 (5 bases each). V was pared by 6 bases and J by 9 bases, with 15 bases between. The CDR3 has 12 residues. Germline V gives CDR1 MNHEY, CDR2 SVGEGT. In DNA, the CDR3 is TGTGCCAGCAGCCACCGGGACCCAGGGCAGTACTTC. Translated: CASSHRDPGQYF.